Reported below is one T cell receptor (beta chain). Its target is unknown. This sample was taken from a study of siplizumab effects on memory and regulatory T cells. Germline V CDR1 and CDR2: SGHNT, YYREEE (reference sequence). The germline V and J ends were trimmed by 4 bases and 2 bases, with 15 bases remaining between them. The length of the CDR3 is 15 residues. Only in-frame clones appear in the TCRdb table, and some are missing; sequencing was by immunoSEQ multiplex PCR. The sample consists of more than 85,000 clones, roughly 94% of them appearing once. Study-wide results and limits: Suppressive capability of dividing Tregs from siplizumab cultures went unverified. Poor capture below about 10^-5 frequency left most alloreactive clones unmapped to unstimulated subsets. Reactions containing siplizumab showed mappable alloreactive CD4+ clones averaging 68.8% Treg-derived, versus around 26% in controls. Naive T cells were seen as more diverse than memory cells and as major alloresponse contributors.

The TCR comes from a human donor in good health. Sequencing was carried out using Tregs sorted from blood. The chain couples TRBV5-4 to TRBJ2-5, with D hard to call. The chain's CDR3 is CASSQVGSQQETQYF. The CDR3 DNA follows: TGTGCCAGCAGCCAAGTAGGCAGTCAGCAAGAGACCCAGTACTTC.